The 25 T cell receptor beta chains presented below share a single source sample, sequenced in a study of control samples from healthy donors and cancer patients. Only in-frame clones appear in the TCRdb table, and some are missing; sequencing was by immunoSEQ multiplex PCR. The sample gives roughly 120,000 clones, more than 85% of which show up once; approximately 2.5% is in the top ten. Sequences were obtained from blood. Receptors originate from a man in his thirties or forties in good health.

The rearrangement links TRBV21-1 to TRBJ2-7; the table names TRBD2, a call not compared with the DNA. TRBV21-1 is assigned pseudogene status. This CDR3 is 17 amino acids long. CDR3 in amino acids: CASSKAPPTDYSYEQYF. DNA of the CDR3: TGTGCCAGCAGCAAAGCGCCCCCCACGGACTACTCCTACGAGCAGTACTTC.

The chain recombines TRBV7-2 with TRBJ2-7; D tentatively fits TRBD1 or TRBD2 (6 bases each). The CDR3 is made up of 14 amino acids. Germline V gene sequence: CDR1 SGHTA, CDR2 FQGNSA. V shed 1 base and J shed 3 bases, with 10 bases lying between them. The CDR3 nucleotides are TGTGCCAGCAGCTTAGAGGGGGGAAGCTACGAGCAGTACGTC. Translating it yields CASSLEGGSYEQYV.

In regard to this clone: The germline gene is not matched at one end of the junction; a read error may be the cause. The same CDR3 also results from other DNA sequences found in this sample. CDR3 nucleotides: TGTGCCAGCAGTCTGGTGACGTTCTACTTT. Its protein is CASSLVTFYF. The genes are TRBV28 and TRBJ1-1, with D unresolved. CDR1 MDHEN and CDR2 SYDVKM come from the germline V gene. The CDR3 consists of 10 residues. Filled out from reference TRBV28 and TRBJ1-1, the complete variable domain reads DVKVTQSSRYLVKRTGEKVFLECVQDMDHENMFWYRQDPGLGLRLIYFSYDVKMKEKGDIPEGYSVSREKKERFSLILESASTNQTSMYLCASSLVTFYFGQGTRLTVV.

This rearrangement joins TRBV19 to TRBJ1-5, with unresolved D. The germline V and J ends were trimmed by 5 bases and 6 bases, with 11 bases remaining between them. The CDR3 extends over 13 amino acids. Germline CDR1 is LNHDA and CDR2 is SQIVND (reference sequence). This chain's CDR3 is CASSSLLTQPQHF. The CDR3 DNA reads TGTGCCAGTAGTTCCCTACTAACTCAGCCCCAGCATTTT. Using reference TRBV19 and TRBJ1-5 for the parts outside the CDR3, the full variable domain is DGGITQSPKYLFRKEGQNVTLSCEQNLNHDAMYWYRQDPGQGLRLIYYSQIVNDFQKGDIAEGYSVSREKKESFPLTVTSAQKNPTAFYLCASSSLLTQPQHFGDGTRLSIL.

The chain has TRBV6-1 and TRBJ1-5; 8 positions match TRBD1. Germline assignment: CDR1 MNHNS and CDR2 SASEGT. The CDR3 loop spans 18 amino acids. Germline trimming cut 2 bases from V and 1 base from J; bases unmatched to any gene: 10. The chain's CDR3 is CASSESVVTGASNQPQHF. CDR3 nucleotide sequence: TGTGCCAGCAGTGAAAGTGTGGTGACAGGGGCGAGCAATCAGCCCCAGCATTTT.

V gene TRBV19 combines with J gene TRBJ1-2; no reliable D call. The CDR3 contains 15 residues. Trimming took off 3 bases at V and 3 bases at J, with 14 bases between the two ends. Looked up from germline, CDR1 is LNHDA and CDR2 is SQIVND (reference sequence). CDR3 loop: CASSISYAGHYGYTF. CDR3 DNA sequence: TGTGCCAGTAGTATTTCATATGCCGGGCACTATGGCTACACCTTC.

The CDR3 bases are TGTGCCATCCCTAAGGGACAGGATAATGATGAGCAGTTCTTC. It specifies CAIPKGQDNDEQFF. The V gene is TRBV10-3, the J gene TRBJ2-1; the match to TRBD1 covers 8 bases. The CDR3 has 14 residues. The ends lost 8 bases at V and 8 bases at J; junction bases unmatched: 11. CDR1 ENHRY and CDR2 SYGVKD come from the germline V gene.

CDR3 amino acids: CASSQENIQYF. The CDR3, as DNA: TGTGCCAGCAGCCAAGAAAACATTCAGTACTTC. This chain uses TRBV4-2 with TRBJ2-4; D unresolved. Trimming removed 0 bases at V and 6 bases at J, with 0 bases between. The CDR3 loop spans 11 amino acids. CDR1 is LGHNA and CDR2 is YNFKEQ in the germline V gene.

The rearrangement links TRBV6-5 to TRBJ1-5, with D unclear. The germline V gene encodes CDR1 MNHEY and CDR2 SVGAGI. Trimming took 7 bases from V and 1 from J, leaving 8 bases between them. The CDR3 is 13 residues long. The CDR3 reads CASTLRSNQPQHF. CDR3 nucleotides: TGTGCCAGCACCCTTAGGAGCAATCAGCCCCAGCATTTT.

The sample holds one count of this clone. The V call is TRBV5-1, the J call TRBJ2-3; TRBD2 matches 10 bases. The CDR3 length is 16 residues. V was pared by 4 bases and J by 2 bases, with 7 bases of the junction left unmatched. Germline CDR1 reads SGHRS; CDR2 reads YFSETQ. CDR3 loop: CASSPTGLATTDTQYF. In DNA form, the CDR3 reads TGCGCCAGCAGCCCTACGGGACTAGCGACCACAGATACGCAGTATTTT.

The chain couples TRBV19 to TRBJ1-1, with TRBD1 as a possible D gene (6 bases). Per the germline V gene, CDR1 is LNHDA and CDR2 is SQIVND (reference sequence). The V and J ends lost 6 bases and 5 bases respectively, with 22 bases between them. The CDR3 consists of 16 residues. CDR3 region: CASRTPFGRGGTEAFF. The CDR3 DNA reads as TGTGCCAGTAGGACGCCCTTTGGCAGGGGAGGTACTGAAGCTTTCTTT.

This chain connects TRBV7-9 to TRBJ2-3; no clear D. Per germline, CDR1 SEHNR and CDR2 FQNEAQ (reference sequence). The V end was cut by 1 base, the J end by 3 bases, with 5 bases between. The CDR3 extends over 13 amino acids. The CDR3 is CASSLEGTDTQYF. CDR3 nucleotides: TGTGCCAGCAGCTTAGAAGGGACAGATACGCAGTATTTT. The full variable domain, completed using reference TRBV7-9 and TRBJ2-3, is DTGVSQNPRHKITKRGQNVTFRCDPISEHNRLYWYRQTLGQGPEFLTYFQNEAQLEKSRLLSDRFSAERPKGSFSTLEIQRTEQGDSAMYLCASSLEGTDTQYFGPGTRLTVL.

The chain couples TRBV5-1 to TRBJ2-3; D perhaps matches TRBD2 (6 bases). Germline lookup yields CDR1 SGHRS and CDR2 YFSETQ. The CDR3 runs to 15 residues. Deletions cut 3 bases from V and 0 bases from J, with 11 bases between. The CDR3 sequence is CASSSTSTSTDTQYF. The CDR3, as DNA: TGCGCCAGCAGCTCCACTAGCACTAGCACAGATACGCAGTATTTT.

CDR3 loop: CASSQAASSYNEQFF. CDR3 nucleotide sequence: TGTGCCAGCAGCCAAGCTGCGAGCTCCTACAATGAGCAGTTCTTC. V is TRBV3-1 (or the pseudogene TRBV3-2) and J is TRBJ2-1; D gene ambiguous. Trimming took off 1 base at V and 0 bases at J, with 7 bases between the two ends. Per the germline V gene, CDR1 is LGHDT and CDR2 is YNNKEL (reference sequence). This CDR3 is built from 15 residues.

V and J are TRBV10-3 and TRBJ2-2; weak D call: TRBD1 (5 bases). V lost 2 bases to trimming and J lost 8 bases, with 12 bases between them. Per germline, CDR1 ENHRY and CDR2 SYGVKD. The CDR3 has 14 amino acids. The DNA for the CDR3 is TGTGCCATCAGTGAGGGGCAGGGTGGAGGGGAGCTGTTTTTT. As protein: CAISEGQGGGELFF.

A single count supports this clone. This chain joins TRBV28 and TRBJ2-5; 7 bases match TRBD2. The CDR3 totals 14 residues. CDR1 is MDHEN and CDR2 is SYDVKM in the germline V gene. V was clipped by 6 bases and J by 5 bases; unmatched bases: 9. The CDR3 sequence is CASSPGGLGETQYF. In DNA form, the CDR3 reads TGTGCCAGCAGCCCCGGGGGGTTGGGCGAGACCCAGTACTTC.

The chain couples TRBV19 to TRBJ2-5; 7 bases align to TRBD2. CDR3 length equals 15 residues. Germline CDR1 is LNHDA and CDR2 is SQIVND (reference sequence). The J segment lost 5 bases and the V segment lost 6 bases, leaving 12 bases of the junction unmatched. The CDR3 DNA is TGTGCCAGTAGCCAAATGAGGACCGGGAGGGAGACCCAGTACTTC. This sequence encodes CASSQMRTGRETQYF.

The V and J genes are TRBV10-1 and TRBJ2-7, with D unclear. The V end lost 0 bases, the J end lost 0 bases, and 6 bases lay between the germline ends. This CDR3 is 14 amino acids long. The germline V gene encodes CDR1 WNHNN and CDR2 SYGVQD (reference sequence). This chain's CDR3 is CASSESGGSYEQYF. In DNA form, the CDR3 reads TGCGCCAGCAGTGAGTCCGGCGGCTCCTACGAGCAGTACTTC.

This clone was counted once. The rearrangement joins TRBV7-9 to TRBJ1-2; TRBD1 aligns across 7 bases. Germline-derived CDR1 and CDR2 are SEHNR and FQNEAQ (reference sequence). With 1 base clipped from V and 4 bases from J, the junction kept 6 bases outside the gene matches. This CDR3 has 15 residues. The chain's CDR3 is CASSLGQGLFYGYTF. The CDR3 nucleotides read TGTGCCAGCAGCTTAGGACAGGGTCTCTTCTATGGCTACACCTTC.

The V and J genes are TRBV29-1 and TRBJ2-1; 9 bases agree with TRBD2. V shed 2 bases and J 10 bases; nucleotides not matched to a gene: 6. CDR1 is SQVTM and CDR2 is ANQGSEA in the germline V gene. The CDR3 contains 13 residues. CDR3 amino acids: CSVEWVSGGEQFF. For the CDR3, the DNA is TGCAGCGTTGAATGGGTTAGCGGGGGAGAGCAGTTCTTC.

The CDR3 DNA reads as TGTGCCAGCAGTTACTCGAAACAGGGGGCTAACTATGGCTACACCTTC. Translating gives CASSYSKQGANYGYTF. The chain links TRBV6-5 to TRBJ1-2; 8 nucleotides agree with TRBD1. The CDR3 is 16 residues long. The V and J ends lost 0 bases and 0 bases, in that order; junction bases with no gene match: 3. The germline V gene has CDR1 MNHEY and CDR2 SVGAGI.

This chain links TRBV27 with TRBJ2-7; D is possibly TRBD1 or TRBD2 (5 bases each). The CDR3 spans 13 residues. Trimming removed 5 bases from V and 3 bases from J, with 11 bases in between. Germline CDR1 is MNHEY and CDR2 is SMNVEV (reference sequence). The CDR3 is CASSPRGVYEQYF. CDR3 nucleotide sequence: TGTGCCAGCAGTCCCCGGGGCGTCTACGAGCAGTACTTC.

The J gene is TRBJ2-5, the V gene TRBV28, with 7 bases lining up with TRBD1. Trimming removed 2 bases from V and 3 bases from J; junction bases left unmatched: 6. From germline, CDR1 is MDHEN and CDR2 SYDVKM. The CDR3 loop spans 15 amino acids. The CDR3 loop reads CASSLLDRVEETQYF. CDR3 DNA sequence: TGTGCCAGCAGTTTACTCGACAGGGTGGAAGAGACCCAGTACTTC.

This chain's CDR3 is CASSVGLRGDTEAFF. The CDR3 DNA follows: TGTGCCAGCAGCGTAGGTCTCCGGGGGGACACTGAAGCTTTCTTT. This chain links TRBV9 with TRBJ1-1; weak D call: TRBD1 (5 bases). V shed 0 bases and J shed 3 bases, with 12 bases lying between them. In germline, CDR1 is SGDLS, CDR2 YYNGEE. The CDR3 is 15 amino acids.

The V call is TRBV30, the J call TRBJ2-1; TRBD1 agrees at 9 bases. The CDR3 consists of 13 residues. Germline V gives CDR1 GTSNPN, CDR2 SVGIG (reference sequence). Unmatched junction bases numbered 4, after V lost 1 base and J lost 9 bases. In nucleotides, the CDR3 is TGTGCCTGGAGTGCCGGGACAGGGATTGAGCAGTTCTTC. Translated: CAWSAGTGIEQFF.